This is a list of T cell receptor beta chains from one sample in a study of blood T cell repertoires in COVID-19. Using immunoSEQ multiplex PCR, the repertoire was profiled, and TCRdb retains in-frame clones only, with some absent. The data contain under 45,000 clones, about 79% of them singletons. Sequencing was carried out using peripheral blood. The receptors stem from a human donor with acute or convalescent COVID-19. The donor label of this sample is uncertain. The CDR3 runs from the conserved cysteine through the conserved F or W. D genes are given only for firm matches. Rows may omit the clone size; those that give it use once, few, many or a size class.

abundance	v_gene	d_gene	len	j_gene	CDR3nt	CDR3aa
NA	TRBV6-2/TRBV6-3	NA	15	TRBJ2-7	TGTGCCAGCAGTTACGATAGCGGACCTACCTACGAGCAGTACTTC	CASSYDSGPTYEQYF
NA	TRBV11-2	NA	19	TRBJ2-2	TGTGCCAGCAGCTTAGGACGAGGATTCACAGGGAAGGGCACCGGGGAGCTGTTTTTT	CASSLGRGFTGKGTGELFF
once	TRBV6-6	NA	17	TRBJ1-6	TGTGCCAGCAGTCCAAGCGGGGCCCTACCTTATAATTCACCCCTCCACTTT	CASSPSGALPYNSPLHF
NA	TRBV5-4	NA	13	TRBJ2-7	TGTGCCAGCAGTGGGCGGGACGGAGGCGAGCAGTACTTC	CASSGRDGGEQYF
NA	TRBV5-1	NA	15	TRBJ2-2	TGCGCCAGCAGATTAGGCCGGACAAACACCGGGGAGCTGTTTTTT	CASRLGRTNTGELFF
NA	TRBV19	TRBD1	14	TRBJ1-2	TGTGCCAGTAGTATGGGACAGGGAAACTATGGCTACACCTTC	CASSMGQGNYGYTF
few	TRBV4-1	NA	15	TRBJ1-2	TGCGCCAGCAGCCACCCCCTCGGGGGGGGCTATGGCTACACCTTC	CASSHPLGGGYGYTF
NA	TRBV29-1	TRBD1	15	TRBJ1-2	TGCAGCGTTGAACTCAAATCGACAGGGCGCGGTGGCTACACCTTC	CSVELKSTGRGGYTF
NA	TRBV12-3/TRBV12-4	NA	12	TRBJ1-2	TGTGCCAGCAGTTTCTCAGAGGGTGGCTACACCTTC	CASSFSEGGYTF
NA	TRBV30	TRBD1	12	TRBJ2-5	TGTGCCTGGAGGAGGGGGCAACAGACCCAGTACTTC	CAWRRGQQTQYF
NA	TRBV9	TRBD2	16	TRBJ2-3	TGTGCCAGCAGCGTAGACGGCGGGGGGACCTTTAATACGCAGTATTTT	CASSVDGGGTFNTQYF
NA	TRBV20-1	NA	11	TRBJ2-7	TGCAGTGCGCGGTCTAGTCGGGAGCAGTACTTC	CSARSSREQYF
NA	TRBV11-2	NA	14	TRBJ2-7	TGTGCCAGCAGCTTAGGCCCAGGCAGGGGCGAGCAGTACTTC	CASSLGPGRGEQYF
NA	TRBV2	NA	12	TRBJ1-1	TGTGCCAGGGGGGCGGAGAACACTGAAGCTTTCTTT	CARGAENTEAFF
NA	TRBV11-2	TRBD1	14	TRBJ1-4	TGTGCCAGCAGCCCGACAGGGGGAGTGGAAAAACTGTTTTTT	CASSPTGGVEKLFF
NA	TRBV10-3	NA	16	TRBJ1-4	TGTGCCATCAGTGGGACACGAAGGGGGAAGGATGAAAAACTGTTTTTT	CAISGTRRGKDEKLFF
NA	TRBV5-3	TRBD1	19	TRBJ1-5	TGTGCCAGAAGCTTGTCTCCCACAGGGGGTCTAGATAGCAATCAGCCCCAGCATTTT	CARSLSPTGGLDSNQPQHF
NA	TRBV27	TRBD1	17	TRBJ2-1	TGTGCCAGCAGTTCCATGGACCGGGACAGGGGTAGTAATGAGCAGTTCTTC	CASSSMDRDRGSNEQFF
NA	TRBV12-3/TRBV12-4	NA	13	TRBJ2-1	TGTGCCAGCAGTTTGCAGCGCTACAATGAGCAGTTCTTC	CASSLQRYNEQFF
NA	TRBV5-8	TRBD1	13	TRBJ2-7	TGTGCCAGCAGCCCGAGGGGGCTGGGCGAGCAGTACTTC	CASSPRGLGEQYF
NA	TRBV28	TRBD1	14	TRBJ2-7	TGTGCCAGCAGTATACAGGGGGCTCTCTACGAGCAGTACTTC	CASSIQGALYEQYF
once	TRBV18	NA	13	TRBJ1-1	TGTGCCAGCTCACCCCCCTTGAACACTGAAGCTTTCTTT	CASSPPLNTEAFF
NA	TRBV2	TRBD1	14	TRBJ1-1	TGTGCCAGCAGACGAGGGGGCGTAAACACTGAAGCTTTCTTT	CASRRGGVNTEAFF
NA	TRBV7-2	NA	14	TRBJ1-5	TGTGCCAGCAGCTTAGAAACAGGGAATCAGCCCCAGCATTTT	CASSLETGNQPQHF
NA	TRBV7-9	NA	12	TRBJ2-1	TGTGCCAGCAGCTCAACGGGACTCGGGGAGTTCTTC	CASSSTGLGEFF
NA	TRBV18	NA	12	TRBJ2-3	TGTGCCAGCTCACCCCAGTCAGGTGCGCAGTATTTT	CASSPQSGAQYF
NA	TRBV6-5	NA	14	TRBJ2-3	TGTGCCAGCACCCAGGACTCCCGCACAGATACGCAGTATTTT	CASTQDSRTDTQYF
once	TRBV27	TRBD1	15	TRBJ1-6	TGTGCCAGCAGTCTTACAGGGGGCTCTAATTCACCCCTCCACTTT	CASSLTGGSNSPLHF
NA	TRBV9	NA	18	TRBJ2-6	TGTGCCAGCAGCGCCCCACAGAAAACCAGCTCTGGGGCCAACGTCCTGACTTTC	CASSAPQKTSSGANVLTF
NA	TRBV10-3	TRBD2	12	TRBJ2-5	TGTGCCAGCGGGGGGGTCCAAGAGACCCAGTACTTC	CASGGVQETQYF
NA	TRBV19	TRBD1	16	TRBJ1-3	TGTGCCAGTAGTCCGAGACAGGGAGCCTCCGGAAACACCATATATTTT	CASSPRQGASGNTIYF
NA	TRBV28	TRBD2	16	TRBJ2-1	TGTGCCAGCAGTCGACACACTAGCGGGGGATACAATGAGCAGTTCTTC	CASSRHTSGGYNEQFF
NA	TRBV4-1	TRBD1	14	TRBJ1-2	TGCGCCAGCAGCCCAGGGACAGGGGGCAATGGCTACACCTTC	CASSPGTGGNGYTF
NA	TRBV3-1/TRBV3-2	TRBD2	18	TRBJ2-2	TGTGCCAGCAGCCAAAATATCGGACTAGCGGACTACACCGGGGAGCTGTTTTTT	CASSQNIGLADYTGELFF
NA	TRBV5-1	TRBD1	15	TRBJ1-1	TGCGCCAGCAGCTTGGCACAGGGGGCGGGAACTGAAGCTTTCTTT	CASSLAQGAGTEAFF
NA	TRBV6-2/TRBV6-3	TRBD1	17	TRBJ2-1	TGTGCCAGCAGTTACTCTAGGTGGGACAGAGGTTACAATGAGCAGTTCTTC	CASSYSRWDRGYNEQFF
NA	TRBV4-2	NA	16	TRBJ1-5	TGTGCCAGCAGCCAAGGGGGTACAGGGAGCAATCAGCCCCAGCATTTT	CASSQGGTGSNQPQHF
NA	TRBV19	TRBD2	16	TRBJ2-3	TGTGCCAGTAGTATCTCCGGGGGGGCCGGGACAGATACGCAGTATTTT	CASSISGGAGTDTQYF
NA	TRBV20-1	NA	11	TRBJ2-2	TGCAGTGCAAAGCACACCGGGGAGCTGTTTTTT	CSAKHTGELFF
once	TRBV3-1/TRBV3-2	TRBD2	15	TRBJ2-3	TGTGCCAGCAGCCACCGACTAGCGGGAGCAGATACGCAGTATTTT	CASSHRLAGADTQYF
NA	TRBV28	TRBD1	16	TRBJ1-2	TGTGCCAGCAGGACAGGGGGGTTTCAGCCTTACTATGGCTACACCTTC	CASRTGGFQPYYGYTF
NA	TRBV7-2	TRBD1	16	TRBJ2-2	TGTGCCAGCAGCCTCGACAGGGTGGAACTAGTCGGGGAGCTGTTTTTT	CASSLDRVELVGELFF
NA	TRBV5-1	NA	14	TRBJ2-5	TGCGCCAGCAGCTTGGGACTTGCCCAAGAGACCCAGTACTTC	CASSLGLAQETQYF
NA	TRBV28	NA	17	TRBJ1-3	TGTGCCAGCAGTTTATGGGGGACACAGGGCCCTGGAAACACCATATATTTT	CASSLWGTQGPGNTIYF
NA	TRBV6-2/TRBV6-3	NA	15	TRBJ2-2	TGTGCCAGCAGTTACGTCAGGGGAACGCCCGGGGAGCTGTTTTTT	CASSYVRGTPGELFF
once	TRBV10-1	NA	16	TRBJ2-7	TGCGCCAGCAGTGAGGCGCGATCCGGGGAATACTACGAGCAGTACTTC	CASSEARSGEYYEQYF
NA	TRBV4-1	TRBD1	14	TRBJ2-7	TGCGCCAGCAGCCTTAGACAGGGGACCTACGAGCAGTACTTC	CASSLRQGTYEQYF
many	TRBV15	TRBD1	14	TRBJ2-7	TGTGCCACCAGCACCCGTTCGACAGGGACAGAGCAGTACTTC	CATSTRSTGTEQYF
NA	TRBV4-3	NA	16	TRBJ2-3	TGCGCCAGCAGCCAAGAGTCGGGGTTTAGCACAGATACGCAGTATTTT	CASSQESGFSTDTQYF
NA	TRBV5-6	NA	16	TRBJ2-3	TGTGCCAGCAGCTTGTTTCAGACTACGGCTTCGGATACGCAGTATTTT	CASSLFQTTASDTQYF
few	TRBV7-7	NA	14	TRBJ2-1	TGTGCCAGCAGCCGCCTGGACTACGACAATGAGCAGTTCTTC	CASSRLDYDNEQFF
NA	TRBV6-1	NA	15	TRBJ1-5	TGTGCCAGCAGTGAGTGGCAGAATAGCAATCAGCCCCAGCATTTT	CASSEWQNSNQPQHF
NA	TRBV7-2	NA	13	TRBJ1-2	TGTGCCAGCAGCTTCCTCGAGAGCTATGGCTACACCTTC	CASSFLESYGYTF
NA	TRBV5-4	TRBD1	17	TRBJ1-6	TGTGCCAGCAGCTTAAGCCGCGGGACAGGGGGCTCGTCACCCCTCCACTTT	CASSLSRGTGGSSPLHF
NA	TRBV10-3	NA	18	TRBJ2-3	TGTGCCATCAGTGGGAGGGACCAGTCCATCAAGAACTCAGATACGCAGTATTTT	CAISGRDQSIKNSDTQYF
NA	TRBV3-1/TRBV3-2	TRBD1	17	TRBJ2-2	TGTGCCAGCAGCCAAGACTACTTTACAGGGGACACCGGGGAGCTGTTTTTT	CASSQDYFTGDTGELFF
NA	TRBV4-3	NA	18	TRBJ1-3	TGCGCCAGCAGCCAAATTAAGGGGCAGGGCCTCTCTGGAAACACCATATATTTT	CASSQIKGQGLSGNTIYF
NA	TRBV7-8	NA	13	TRBJ1-2	TGTGCCAGCAGCGCAACCCCAGTCAGAGACTCAATCTTC	CASSATPVRDSIF
NA	TRBV15	NA	12	TRBJ2-7	TGTGCCACCAGCAGACCCGGTTACGAGCAGTACTTC	CATSRPGYEQYF
NA	TRBV30	NA	14	TRBJ1-2	TGTGCCTGGACCTTCAGGGTGAGTAATGTAGGCTACACCTTC	CAWTFRVSNVGYTF